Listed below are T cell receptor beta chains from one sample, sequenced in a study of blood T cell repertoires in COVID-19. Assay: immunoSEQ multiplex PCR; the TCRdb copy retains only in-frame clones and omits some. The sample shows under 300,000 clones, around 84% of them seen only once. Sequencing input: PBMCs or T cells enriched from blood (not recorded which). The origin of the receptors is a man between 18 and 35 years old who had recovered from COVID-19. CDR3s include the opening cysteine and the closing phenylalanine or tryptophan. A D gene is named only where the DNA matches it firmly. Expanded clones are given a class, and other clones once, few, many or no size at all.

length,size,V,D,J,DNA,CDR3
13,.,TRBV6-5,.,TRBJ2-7,TGTGCCAGCAGTTACTCACCCAGGGGCGAGCAGTACTTC,CASSYSPRGEQYF
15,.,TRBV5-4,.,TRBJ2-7,TGTGCCAGCAGCTCTGCCACCGACAGAACCTACGAGCAGTACTTC,CASSSATDRTYEQYF
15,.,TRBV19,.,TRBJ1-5,TGTGCCAGTAGTATATACAGCTATAGCAATCAGCCCCAGCATTTT,CASSIYSYSNQPQHF
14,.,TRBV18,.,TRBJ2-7,TGTGCCAGCTCCGACGGGGTCTTTTTTTACGAGCAGTACTTC,CASSDGVFFYEQYF
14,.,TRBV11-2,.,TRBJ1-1,TGTGCCAGCAGCTTAACAGTTATGAACACTGAAGCTTTCTTT,CASSLTVMNTEAFF
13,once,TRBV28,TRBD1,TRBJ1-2,TGTGCCAGCAGTTTAGGACAGGTTCGGGGCTACACCTTC,CASSLGQVRGYTF
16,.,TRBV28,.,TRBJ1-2,TGTGCCAGCAGCGTGAGGGGTAGCGGGTTTTACTATGGCTACACCTTC,CASSVRGSGFYYGYTF
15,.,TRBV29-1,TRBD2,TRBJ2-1,TGCAGCGTTGACGGCCGGCTAGCGGGGTTTGACGAGCAGTTCTTC,CSVDGRLAGFDEQFF
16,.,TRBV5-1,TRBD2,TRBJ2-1,TGCGCCAGCAGCTTGAACCGGGTCCCTGCCGGGGGGGCGCAGTTCTTC,CASSLNRVPAGGAQFF
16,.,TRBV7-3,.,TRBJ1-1,TGTGCCAGCAGCTTAAACGGACAGCCCTTGAACACTGAAGCTTTCTTT,CASSLNGQPLNTEAFF
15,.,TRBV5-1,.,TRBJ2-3,TGCGCCAGCAGGCTGTCAGCGTCAAGCACAGATACGCAGTATTTT,CASRLSASSTDTQYF
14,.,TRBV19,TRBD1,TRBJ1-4,TGTGCCAGTAGTACGACAGGGGTCAATGAAAAACTGTTTTTT,CASSTTGVNEKLFF
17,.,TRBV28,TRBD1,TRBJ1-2,TGTGCCAGCATTGCCGGGACAGGGGGCTTCTTGGGCTATGGCTACACCTTC,CASIAGTGGFLGYGYTF
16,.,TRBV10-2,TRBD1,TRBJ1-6,TGCGCCAGTTCGGACAGGGAAAGCTCCTATAATTCACCCCTCCACTTT,CASSDRESSYNSPLHF
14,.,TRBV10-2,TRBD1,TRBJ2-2,TGCGCCAGCAAGCCGGGACAGGGTATCGGGGAGCTGTTTTTT,CASKPGQGIGELFF
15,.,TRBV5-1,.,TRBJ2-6,TGCGCCAGCGGGTCAGGAACCTCTGGGGCCAACGTCCTGACTTTC,CASGSGTSGANVLTF
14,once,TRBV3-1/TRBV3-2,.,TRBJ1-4,TGTGCCAGCAGCCAAGGGGGAGTTGATGAAAAACTGTTTTTT,CASSQGGVDEKLFF
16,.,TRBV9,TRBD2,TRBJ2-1,TGTGCCAGCAGCAAGGGGACTAGCGGGCTGTACAATGAGCAGTTCTTC,CASSKGTSGLYNEQFF
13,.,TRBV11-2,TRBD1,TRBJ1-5,TGTGCCAGCAGCGCCGACAGGGATCAGCCCCAGCATTTT,CASSADRDQPQHF
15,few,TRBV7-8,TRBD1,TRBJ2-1,TGTGCCAGCAGCTCAAGGACAGGCTCCTACAATGAGCAGTTCTTC,CASSSRTGSYNEQFF
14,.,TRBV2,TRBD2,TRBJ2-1,TGTGCCAGCTGGACTAGCGGGAGTATCAGTGAGCAGTTCTTC,CASWTSGSISEQFF
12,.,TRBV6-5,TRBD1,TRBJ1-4,TGTGCCAGCAGTCAGGGACAGGGGAGACTGTTTTTT,CASSQGQGRLFF
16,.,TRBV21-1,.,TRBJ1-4,TGTGCCAGCAGCAAAGATTGGGACAGGTGGTCGGAAAAACTGTTTTTT,CASSKDWDRWSEKLFF
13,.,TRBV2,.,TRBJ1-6,TGTGCCAGCCGTGGGACAAATAATTCACCCCTCCACTTT,CASRGTNNSPLHF
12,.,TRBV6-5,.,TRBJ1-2,TGTGCCAGCAACAGGGAGAACTATGGCTACACCTTC,CASNRENYGYTF
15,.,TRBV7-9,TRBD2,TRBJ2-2,TGTGCCAGCAGCCCTCCGGGACTAGCAACCGGGGAGCTGTTTTTT,CASSPPGLATGELFF
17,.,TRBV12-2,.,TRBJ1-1,TGTGCAAGTCGCTTAGCGGGGGAGGGTTGGTCGAACACTGAAGCTTTCTTT,CASRLAGEGWSNTEAFF
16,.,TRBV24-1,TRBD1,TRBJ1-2,TGTGCCACCAGTGATGGAACAGGGGCCGCCTTCTATGGCTACACCTTC,CATSDGTGAAFYGYTF
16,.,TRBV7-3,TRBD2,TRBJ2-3,TGTGCCAGCTCTCCCGGACTAGCGGCTAGCACAGATACGCAGTATTTT,CASSPGLAASTDTQYF
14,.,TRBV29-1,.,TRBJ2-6,TGCAGCGTCACACAGAACTCTGGGGCCAACGTCCTGACTTTC,CSVTQNSGANVLTF
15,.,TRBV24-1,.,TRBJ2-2,TGTGCCACCAGTGAGGGTAGCTTGAACACCGGGGAGCTGTTTTTT,CATSEGSLNTGELFF
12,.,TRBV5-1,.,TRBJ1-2,TGCGCCAGCAGGAAAGACAGCTATGGCTACACCTTC,CASRKDSYGYTF